This entry concerns a single T cell receptor (beta chain). What it binds is unknown. All participating donors were Caucasian adults from Nashville, Tennessee. The data derive from a study of shared clonotypes between healthy human individuals. Broader study findings: Shared clonotypes: 4.5% to 6% naive CD4, around 3.7% naive CD8, around 2.4% memory CD4, under 0.5% memory CD8.

The CDR3 consists of 13 residues. Between the trimmed V and J ends, which lost 4 bases and 5 bases, there was a span of 11 bases. Germline assignment: CDR1 SGHRS and CDR2 YFSETQ. Sorted subsets were amplified in replicate PCRs using about 210 ng DNA, approximately 30,000 T cell genomes. TCRdb keeps only in-frame clones here, not all; method: immunoSEQ multiplex PCR. Among around 2.1 million clones, under 97% were seen once, and the ten largest hold roughly 0.13%. The sample taken for sequencing was naive CD4+ T cells sorted from blood. Documented subset: CD45RA+ positively selected. The chain has TRBV5-1 and TRBJ2-3, with D perhaps assigned TRBD1 or TRBD2 (6 bases each). This TCR derives from a man aged 18 to 30 in good health. CDR3 residues: CASSRGGGDTQYF. The DNA for the CDR3 is TGCGCCAGCAGCCGTGGAGGGGGAGATACGCAGTATTTT.